This T cell receptor beta chain was captured in a study of beta chain features in type 1 diabetes. CDR3 length equals 10 residues. In germline, CDR1 is SGHVS, CDR2 FNYEAQ. A few counts support this clone. At one boundary the junction diverges from the germline segment, which might be a read error. What was sequenced were expressed TCRB transcripts, since all of the isolated RNA had been reverse transcribed. Sequenced by immunoSEQ multiplex PCR; TCRdb stores in-frame clones only, minus some. The table lists roughly 610,000 clones, roughly a sixth of them singletons. Sequencing was carried out using naive CD4+ T cells from blood. The origin of this receptor is a man between 18 and 35 years old in good health. The chain recombines TRBV7-6 with TRBJ1-2, with unresolved D. As DNA, the CDR3 is TGTGCCAGCAGTCCTAATCCGGGCGCCTTC. It codes for CASSPNPGAF.